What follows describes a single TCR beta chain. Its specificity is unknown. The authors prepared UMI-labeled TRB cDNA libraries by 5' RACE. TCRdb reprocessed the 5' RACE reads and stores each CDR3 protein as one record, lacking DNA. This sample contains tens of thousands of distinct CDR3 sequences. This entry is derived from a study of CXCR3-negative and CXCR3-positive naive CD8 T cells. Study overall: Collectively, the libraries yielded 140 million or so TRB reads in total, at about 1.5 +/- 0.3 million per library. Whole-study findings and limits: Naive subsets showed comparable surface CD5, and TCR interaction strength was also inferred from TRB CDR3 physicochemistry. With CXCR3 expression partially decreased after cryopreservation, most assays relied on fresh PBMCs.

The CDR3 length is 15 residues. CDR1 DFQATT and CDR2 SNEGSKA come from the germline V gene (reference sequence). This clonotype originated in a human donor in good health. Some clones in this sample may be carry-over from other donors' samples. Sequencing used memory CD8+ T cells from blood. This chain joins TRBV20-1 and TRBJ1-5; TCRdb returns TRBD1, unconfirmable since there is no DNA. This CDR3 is CSASGGGGGNQPQHF.